This is a list of T cell receptor beta chains from one sample in a study of Ad26.COV2.S vaccination and SARS-CoV-2 variants. Sequencing was performed with immunoSEQ multiplex PCR; in TCRdb, only in-frame clones are kept and a portion is missing. The sample lists hundreds of thousands of clones; approximately 92% were seen once. Sequencing was performed on peripheral blood, taken in a trial of Ad26.COV2.S vaccine versus placebo. The receptors originated from a person between 18 and 59 years old who received the Ad26.COV2.S COVID-19 vaccine or a placebo. The CDR3 runs from the conserved cysteine through the conserved F or W. The order of the fields is J gene, V gene, CDR3 protein.

J: TRBJ2-5
V: TRBV9
CDR3: CASSSGTSGGSQETQYF

J: TRBJ2-7
V: TRBV7-2
CDR3: CASSSPGGPTYEQYF

J: TRBJ2-3
V: TRBV5-1
CDR3: CASSLQGPHMDTQYF

J: TRBJ1-6
V: TRBV18
CDR3: CASSPQGNNSPLHF

J: TRBJ1-1
V: TRBV7-9
CDR3: CASSLGYTEAFF

J: TRBJ2-2
V: TRBV11-3
CDR3: CASSLVGRVGNGELFF

J: TRBJ1-3
V: TRBV10-2
CDR3: CASRRFGGNTIYF

J: TRBJ1-2
V: TRBV7-9
CDR3: CASSVEYSGGANGYTF

J: TRBJ1-2
V: TRBV7-2
CDR3: CASSFPNYGYTF

J: TRBJ1-1
V: TRBV7-2
CDR3: CASSLARQGSNTEAFF

J: TRBJ2-6
V: TRBV5-6
CDR3: CASVSVSGANVLTF

J: TRBJ2-7
V: TRBV2
CDR3: CASSEGGSPAYEQYF

J: TRBJ2-7
V: TRBV6-1
CDR3: CASSERGGRLGYYEQYF

J: TRBJ1-5
V: TRBV6-4
CDR3: CASSDEYSNQPQHF

J: TRBJ2-5
V: TRBV28
CDR3: CASSFDALETQYF

J: TRBJ1-5
V: TRBV23-1
CDR3: CASSQPGQGMSNQPQHF

J: TRBJ2-7
V: TRBV7-9
CDR3: CASSPAMVRYEQYF

J: TRBJ2-5
V: TRBV4-3
CDR3: CASSQDGKEGGYQETQYF

J: TRBJ1-1
V: TRBV13
CDR3: CASSLTSMNTEAFF

J: TRBJ2-7
V: TRBV27
CDR3: CASSLIEGGFYEQYF

J: TRBJ2-5
V: TRBV5-4
CDR3: CASSRQGVQETQYF

J: TRBJ1-3
V: TRBV3-1/TRBV3-2
CDR3: CASSQHRGDTIYF

J: TRBJ1-1
V: TRBV29-1
CDR3: CSVEVPEGQVGAFF

J: TRBJ2-3
V: TRBV7-2
CDR3: CASGTTTRDTQYF

J: TRBJ2-3
V: TRBV7-2
CDR3: CASSQVASATGQGKDTQYF

J: TRBJ1-2
V: TRBV27
CDR3: CASSLKGTLYGYTF

J: TRBJ2-7
V: TRBV5-8
CDR3: CASSLVGTGRRAYEQYF

J: TRBJ2-6
V: TRBV4-1
CDR3: CASSQVGGANVLTF

J: TRBJ2-2
V: TRBV4-3
CDR3: CASSQAVRGYTANTGELFF

J: TRBJ2-2
V: TRBV13
CDR3: CASSLWEGGTGELFF

J: TRBJ1-5
V: TRBV6-2/TRBV6-3
CDR3: CASSSDIRSNQPQHF

J: TRBJ1-2
V: TRBV7-9
CDR3: CASSGTGVNYGYTF

J: TRBJ1-5
V: TRBV27
CDR3: CASSFTSNQPQHF

J: TRBJ1-5
V: TRBV6-1
CDR3: CASSEYGTRSNQPQHF

J: TRBJ1-2
V: TRBV6-2/TRBV6-3
CDR3: CASSYGVGDGYTF

J: TRBJ2-7
V: TRBV6-6
CDR3: CASTGQGKGEQYF

J: TRBJ2-3
V: TRBV7-2
CDR3: CASSQTSGGLDTQYF

J: TRBJ2-1
V: TRBV5-1
CDR3: CASGPRGGVFNEQFF

J: TRBJ2-1
V: TRBV14
CDR3: CASSQYSGGYNEQFF

J: TRBJ2-1
V: TRBV29-1
CDR3: CSVFGKNEQFF

J: TRBJ1-2
V: TRBV30
CDR3: CAWSTGGASGYTF

J: TRBJ2-7
V: TRBV7-2
CDR3: CASSSFYEQYF

J: TRBJ1-5
V: TRBV13
CDR3: CASSSGGGQPQHF

J: TRBJ1-5
V: TRBV5-6
CDR3: CASSLGRGPDQPQHF

J: TRBJ2-1
V: TRBV5-1
CDR3: CASSLGYGAVNEQFF

J: TRBJ1-5
V: TRBV10-3
CDR3: CAISENPNQPQHF

J: TRBJ2-7
V: TRBV4-3
CDR3: CASSQDGQGTYEQYF

J: TRBJ1-6
V: TRBV20-1
CDR3: CSASSRWDSPLHF

J: TRBJ2-7
V: TRBV28
CDR3: CASTHRPIDSEQYF

J: TRBJ1-3
V: TRBV21-1
CDR3: CASSNRENTIYF

J: TRBJ2-7
V: TRBV11-2
CDR3: CASSLVTGTYEQYF

J: TRBJ2-2
V: TRBV5-1
CDR3: CASSLGRSGGRTGELFF

J: TRBJ2-3
V: TRBV29-1
CDR3: CSVPHGGTSTDTQYF

J: TRBJ2-7
V: TRBV2
CDR3: CASRGTEWREQYF

J: TRBJ2-7
V: TRBV5-4
CDR3: CASSFQGAEEQYF

J: TRBJ1-6
V: TRBV28
CDR3: CASSFRGPGGSPLHF

J: TRBJ1-1
V: TRBV28
CDR3: CASRRYEAFF

J: TRBJ2-1
V: TRBV11-2
CDR3: CASSLTRLGTGEQFF